This passage covers 29 T cell receptor beta chains from one sample sequenced in a study of technical replicates of blood from several donors. The protocol was immunoSEQ multiplex PCR, while the TCRdb copy is restricted to in-frame clones and leaves out a portion. Of almost 90,000 clones in the sample, more than 85% were seen once. Sequencing was performed on T cells isolated from PBMCs. These TCRs come from a human donor in good health.

The chain joins TRBV15 to TRBJ1-5; D is undetermined. The germline V gene has CDR1 LNHNV and CDR2 YYDKDF (reference sequence). Trimming cost V 5 bases and J 5 bases, with 10 bases left between them. The CDR3 consists of 13 residues. The CDR3 DNA is TGTGCCACCAGCCTCGAGGCTGATCAGCCCCAGCATTTT. This sequence encodes CATSLEADQPQHF.

The chain carries TRBV14 and TRBJ1-1; D not certain. V lost 4 bases and J lost 1, with 13 bases in between. The CDR3 sequence is 15 residues long. CDR1 is SGHDN, CDR2 FVKESK, per germline. The CDR3 region is CASSLLTGSNTEAFF. The CDR3 region has the DNA TGTGCCAGCAGCCTGCTGACGGGTTCGAACACTGAAGCTTTCTTT.

V gene TRBV6-5 combines with J gene TRBJ1-2; TRBD1 matches 10 bases. Germline V gene data show CDR1 as MNHEY and CDR2 as SVGAGI. V lost 4 bases to trimming and J lost 0 bases; unmatched junction nucleotides: 5. CDR3 length equals 16 residues. The CDR3 region has the DNA TGTGCCAGCAGTTTAGGGACAGGGGCCACTAACTATGGCTACACCTTC. Translated, it gives CASSLGTGATNYGYTF.

This rearrangement joins TRBV6-1 to TRBJ1-6; D is undetermined. The CDR3 covers 16 residues. With 3 bases removed from V and 0 bases from J, the gap between germline ends came to 9 bases. Germline assignment: CDR1 MNHNS and CDR2 SASEGT. The CDR3 loop is CASSEEAYSYNSPLHF. CDR3 nucleotides: TGTGCCAGCAGTGAGGAGGCTTACTCCTATAATTCACCCCTCCACTTT.

J is TRBJ2-1 and V is TRBV10-3; no firm D call. Trimming took off 7 bases at V and 0 bases at J, with 16 bases between the two ends. In germline, CDR1 is ENHRY, CDR2 SYGVKD. The CDR3 contains 16 residues. The CDR3 sequence is CAINPSEASSYNEQFF. The CDR3 coding sequence is TGTGCCATCAATCCCTCTGAGGCGAGCTCCTACAATGAGCAGTTCTTC.

The chain employs TRBV7-2 and TRBJ2-1, with a weak D call TRBD2 (6 bases). Germline V lookup: CDR1 SGHTA, CDR2 FQGNSA. Trimming left V 5 bases short and J 4 bases short, with 18 bases between. The CDR3 has 16 amino acids. The CDR3 reads CASSPIRGIQYNEQFF. The CDR3 DNA sequence: TGTGCCAGCAGCCCCATCCGGGGGATTCAATACAATGAGCAGTTCTTC.

The V and J genes are TRBV29-1 and TRBJ1-2; TRBD1 agrees at 8 bases. CDR1 SQVTM and CDR2 ANQGSEA come from the germline V gene. Germline trimming cut 0 bases from V and 6 bases from J; bases unmatched to any gene: 6. The CDR3 loop spans 14 amino acids. CDR3 amino acids: CSVEDMSTGDGYTF. The CDR3 coding sequence is TGCAGCGTTGAAGATATGTCGACAGGGGATGGCTACACCTTC.

The V gene is TRBV29-1, the J gene TRBJ2-1; 14 bases agree with TRBD2. Germline assignment: CDR1 SQVTM and CDR2 ANQGSEA. The CDR3 sequence is 15 residues long. With V trimmed by 3 bases and J by 9 bases, 7 bases remained unmatched. In nucleotides, the CDR3 is TGCAGCGTTGAGGGGACTAGCGGGAGTTCTGGTGAGCAGTTCTTC. It translates to CSVEGTSGSSGEQFF.

The rearrangement joins TRBV10-3 to TRBJ2-3, with a tentative D call TRBD1 (6 bases). V was shortened by 5 bases and J by 4 bases, with 19 bases between the two germline ends. From germline, CDR1 is ENHRY and CDR2 SYGVKD. This CDR3 region has 16 residues. The CDR3 DNA sequence: TGTGCCATCAGTCAACTAGGGGACCCAGGGGCAGATACGCAGTATTTT. Protein product: CAISQLGDPGADTQYF.

The genes are TRBV13 and TRBJ2-7; 9 nucleotides match TRBD1. V lost 5 bases, J lost 4 bases, and 6 bases stayed unmatched. The CDR3 contains 14 residues. Germline V gene sequence: CDR1 PRHDT, CDR2 FYEKMQ (reference sequence). The CDR3 protein is CASSTGTGFYEQYF. The CDR3 nucleotides read TGTGCCAGCAGCACCGGGACAGGGTTTTACGAGCAGTACTTC.

A single count supports this clone. The chain is built from TRBV27 and TRBJ2-7; 7 bases agree with TRBD1. Germline V gene lookup returns CDR1 MNHEY and CDR2 SMNVEV (reference sequence). The CDR3 totals 15 residues. The junction had 10 bases not matched to a gene; V was cut back by 8 bases and J by 0 bases. The CDR3 protein is CASGPDRAVSYEQYF. CDR3 in DNA: TGTGCCAGCGGACCAGACAGGGCTGTCTCCTACGAGCAGTACTTC.

This clone was seen only once. The chain carries TRBV28 and TRBJ1-2, with TRBD1 matching over 9 bases. The CDR3 runs to 14 residues. After removal of 5 bases from V and 14 bases from J, the junction contained 15 bases not matched to a gene. CDR1 and CDR2 from the germline V gene are MDHEN and SYDVKM. CDR3 residues: CASSRTGGPWSFTF. CDR3 nucleotides: TGTGCCAGCAGTCGTACAGGGGGCCCATGGAGCTTTACCTTC.

The V gene is TRBV28, the J gene TRBJ2-7; the match to TRBD2 covers 12 bases. The V gene end was trimmed by 5 bases and the J gene end by 2 bases; junction bases not matched to a gene: 7. Per the germline V gene, CDR1 is MDHEN and CDR2 is SYDVKM. The CDR3 contains 16 residues. The CDR3 is CASSPRLAGVAYEQYF. The CDR3 region has the DNA TGTGCCAGCAGTCCCAGACTAGCGGGAGTTGCCTACGAGCAGTACTTC.

The V and J genes are TRBV27 and TRBJ1-5; D is ambiguous. CDR1 is MNHEY and CDR2 is SMNVEV in the germline V gene (reference sequence). Trimming took off 0 bases at V and 10 bases at J, with 13 bases between the two ends. This CDR3 is 14 amino acids long. The CDR3 reads CASSLSGELGPQHF. CDR3 nucleotide sequence: TGTGCCAGCAGTTTATCTGGGGAACTAGGACCCCAGCATTTT.

V is TRBV5-1 and J is TRBJ1-2; 8 nucleotides match TRBD1. With 0 bases clipped from V and 3 bases from J, the junction kept 10 bases outside the gene matches. The CDR3 is made up of 17 amino acids. The germline gives CDR1 SGHRS, CDR2 YFSETQ. The DNA for the CDR3 is TGCGCCAGCAGCTTGGGAGGGGCAGGGGGCCAGGACTATGGCTACACCTTC. Protein product: CASSLGGAGGQDYGYTF.

The J gene is TRBJ2-7, the V gene TRBV7-6; 13 nucleotides align to TRBD2. The V segment lost 5 bases and the J segment 7 bases; nucleotides outside the gene matches: 5. Germline V gene data show CDR1 as SGHVS and CDR2 as FNYEAQ. The CDR3 contains 14 residues. The CDR3 sequence: CASSPGTSGVEQYF. CDR3 nucleotide sequence: TGTGCCAGCAGCCCGGGGACTAGCGGGGTTGAGCAGTACTTC.

The chain carries TRBV7-9 and TRBJ2-1; maybe TRBD2 (5 bases). The germline CDR1 and CDR2 sequences are SEHNR and FQNEAQ (reference sequence). V dropped 5 bases and J dropped 0 bases, with 8 bases sitting between them. The CDR3 is 14 amino acids. CDR3 coding DNA: TGTGCCAGCAGCAGAGGGAGCTCCTACAATGAGCAGTTCTTC. Protein sequence: CASSRGSSYNEQFF.

The chain is built from TRBV5-1 and TRBJ2-5; 10 nucleotides line up with TRBD2. The CDR3 length is 19 residues. Per germline, CDR1 SGHRS and CDR2 YFSETQ. Losses at the gene ends were 0 bases for V and 1 base for J; bases not matched to a gene: 12. CDR3 bases: TGCGCCAGCAGCTTGGCCCTTGGTTATGGGACTAGCGCCCAAGAGACCCAGTACTTC. Protein: CASSLALGYGTSAQETQYF.

The V call is TRBV5-1, the J call TRBJ1-2; 9 bases are a match to TRBD1. Trimming took 0 bases from V and 5 from J; bases not matched to a gene: 20. The germline gives CDR1 SGHRS, CDR2 YFSETQ. This CDR3 has 20 amino acids. CDR3 nucleotide sequence: TGCGCCAGCAGCTTGGCTTCTCCCAGTAAAAGGGACAGGGAAAAATATGGCTACACCTTC. Translation: CASSLASPSKRDREKYGYTF.

The rearrangement links TRBV6-1 to TRBJ1-1; D is unresolved. The germline V gene encodes CDR1 MNHNS and CDR2 SASEGT. The ends were cut back, 4 bases at V and 3 bases at J, with 15 bases in the middle. There are 15 residues in the CDR3. The CDR3 is CASSVLLPPDTEAFF. CDR3 nucleotides: TGTGCCAGCAGTGTGCTACTGCCCCCGGACACTGAAGCTTTCTTT.

This clone has a single count. Other DNA sequences in this sample translate to the same CDR3. The chain has TRBV2 and TRBJ2-7; no clear D. The CDR3 totals 13 residues. CDR1 is SNHLY, CDR2 FYNNEI, per germline. The V and J ends lost 8 bases and 4 bases respectively, with 15 bases between them. CDR3 in DNA: TGTGCCAGCTCCCCCTCCACTAAATACGAGCAGTACTTC. As protein: CASSPSTKYEQYF.

The chain joins TRBV6-5 to TRBJ1-5; maybe TRBD1 (5 bases). The germline V gene has CDR1 MNHEY and CDR2 SVGAGI. Between the trimmed V and J ends, which lost 2 bases and 7 bases, there was a span of 12 bases. CDR3 size: 14 residues. The CDR3 sequence: CASSYGGGSQPQHF. The CDR3 DNA sequence: TGTGCCAGCAGTTACGGTGGGGGGAGCCAGCCCCAGCATTTT.

The chain couples TRBV4-3 to TRBJ2-7; a possible D gene is TRBD2 (6 bases). The CDR3 runs 15 residues. Germline V gene lookup returns CDR1 LGHNA and CDR2 YSLEER. Trimming took 1 base from V and 4 from J, leaving 14 bases between them. The CDR3 DNA reads TGCGCCAGCAGCCAAGGGACTAACGGAGAATACGAGCAGTACTTC. Encoded protein: CASSQGTNGEYEQYF.

A word on this clone: A junction boundary mismatches the germline segment, possibly from a read error. The genes are TRBV11-2 and TRBJ1-2, with no clear D. This CDR3 has 12 residues. CDR1 and CDR2 (germline): SGHAT, FQNNGV. CDR3 region: CASSLELGVLPF. The CDR3 DNA reads TGTGCCAGCAGCCTGGAGCTCGGGGTTCTCCCCTTC. Supplemented by reference TRBV11-2 and TRBJ1-2, the full variable domain reads EAGVAQSPRYKIIEKRQSVAFWCNPISGHATLYWYQQILGQGPKLLIQFQNNGVVDDSQLPKDRFSAERLKGVDSTLKIQPAKLEDSAVYLCASSLELGVLPFGSGTRLTVV.

The rearrangement uses TRBV10-1 and TRBJ2-7; D gene uncertain. The CDR3 loop spans 11 amino acids. Trimming pared 8 bases from V and 0 bases from J, leaving 5 bases between. Germline V gives CDR1 WNHNN, CDR2 SYGVQD (reference sequence). DNA of the CDR3: TGCGCCAGCCGAGCCTCCTACGAGCAGTACTTC. It translates to CASRASYEQYF.

The V and J genes are TRBV30 and TRBJ2-4; the match to TRBD1 covers 12 bases. The CDR3 contains 14 residues. J gave up 6 bases and V 6 bases, and 6 bases lay outside the gene matches. Germline V gene sequence: CDR1 GTSNPN, CDR2 SVGIG (reference sequence). CDR3 DNA sequence: TGTGCCTGTGAACCGGGACAGGGGGCAAACATTCAGTACTTC. Residues: CACEPGQGANIQYF.

This rearrangement joins TRBV29-1 to TRBJ1-2; 7 nucleotides line up with TRBD1. The trim removed 0 bases at V and 6 bases at J, leaving 4 bases unmatched. CDR3 size: 13 residues. Germline V lookup: CDR1 SQVTM, CDR2 ANQGSEA. The CDR3 DNA sequence: TGCAGCGTTGAAGACAGGGGGTTAAATGGCTACACCTTC. It translates to CSVEDRGLNGYTF.

The gene calls are TRBV19 and TRBJ1-1; the D gene is possibly TRBD1 (5 bases). Looked up from germline, CDR1 is LNHDA and CDR2 is SQIVND (reference sequence). V shed 1 base and J shed 1 base, with 10 bases lying between them. This CDR3 contains 15 residues. This chain's CDR3 is CASSIARTQNTEAFF. As DNA, the CDR3 is TGTGCCAGTAGTATAGCCCGGACACAGAACACTGAAGCTTTCTTT.

This clone appeared once. J is TRBJ2-7 and V is TRBV29-1, with a tentative D call TRBD2 (5 bases). CDR1 and CDR2 from the germline V gene are SQVTM and ANQGSEA. Trimming shortened V by 5 bases and J by 2 bases, and 10 bases separated the two germline ends. The CDR3 sequence is 12 residues long. The CDR3 DNA sequence: TGCAGCGTTTTCAGCGGTACCTACGAGCAGTACTTC. It is translated as CSVFSGTYEQYF.